This T cell receptor beta chain derives from a study of cytomegalovirus exposure and HLA in healthy donors. In regard to this clone: The antigen remains unidentified.

General observations from the study: Relative to the roughly 690-donor mean, N-insertions were reportedly fewer in an Asian-associated ancestry cluster in a later analysis. As a later analysis showed, a missense DCLRE1C variant was linked to trimming of TCR beta V- and J-genes. An apparent linkage of common viral pathogens to several of the most significant clusters emerged in a later analysis. CMV antigen specificity of a few CMV-associated chains was confirmed in vitro.

This CDR3 has 13 amino acids. Per germline, CDR1 SEHNR and CDR2 FQNEAQ (reference sequence). PCR employed 60 Vbeta and 13 Jbeta primers. Using immunoSEQ multiplex PCR, the repertoire was profiled, and TCRdb retains in-frame clones only, with some absent. The sample lists 75,000 to 80,000 clones, 78% occurring once. Sequencing used PBMCs. This chain connects TRBV7-9 to TRBJ2-5; D gene ambiguous. The assigned J gene may be wrong: the sequence end matches TRBJ2-7 better. The TCR comes from a woman aged 40 to 55 in good health and CMV-seropositive. CDR3 protein: CASSFGGTYEQYF. The CDR3 DNA is TGTGCCAGCAGCTTCGGCGGAACCTACGAGCAGTACTTC.